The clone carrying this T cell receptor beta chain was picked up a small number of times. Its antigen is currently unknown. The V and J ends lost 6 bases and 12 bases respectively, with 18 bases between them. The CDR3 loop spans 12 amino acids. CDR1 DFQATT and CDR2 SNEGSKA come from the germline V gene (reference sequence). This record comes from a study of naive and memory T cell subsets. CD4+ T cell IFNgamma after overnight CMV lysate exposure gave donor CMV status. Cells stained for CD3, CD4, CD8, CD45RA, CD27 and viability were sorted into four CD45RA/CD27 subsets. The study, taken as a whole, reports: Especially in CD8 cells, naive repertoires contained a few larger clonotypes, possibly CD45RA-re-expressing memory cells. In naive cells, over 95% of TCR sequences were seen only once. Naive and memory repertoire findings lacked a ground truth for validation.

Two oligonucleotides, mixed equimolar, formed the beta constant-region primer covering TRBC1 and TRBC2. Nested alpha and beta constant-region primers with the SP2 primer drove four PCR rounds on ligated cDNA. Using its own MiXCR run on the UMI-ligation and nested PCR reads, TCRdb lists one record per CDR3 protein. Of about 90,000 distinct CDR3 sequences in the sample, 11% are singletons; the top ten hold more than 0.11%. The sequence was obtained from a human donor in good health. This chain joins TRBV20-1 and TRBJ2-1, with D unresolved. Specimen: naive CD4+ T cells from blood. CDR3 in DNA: TGCAGTGCGATTGACGGACCTACGGGGCAGTTCTTC. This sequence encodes CSAIDGPTGQFF.